This T cell receptor beta chain was identified in a study of cytomegalovirus exposure and HLA in healthy donors. Study results and limitations: Researchers reported in a later analysis that a missense DCLRE1C variant was tied to TCR beta V- and J-gene trimming. For presence/absence analyses, sequencing depth was assumed to be roughly uniform across donors. Reported findings show TCR beta sequences accurately forecast HLA-A and HLA-B alleles in most subjects.

PCR primers comprised 60 Vbeta and 13 Jbeta primers. Assay used: immunoSEQ multiplex PCR; TCRdb lists only in-frame clones, some missing. The sample lists about 150,000 clones, over 70% occurring once. As regards this clone: The antigen is not known.

This CDR3 is 15 amino acids long. The germline CDR1 and CDR2 sequences are LNHDA and SQIVND (reference sequence). V was trimmed by 2 bases and J by 5 bases, leaving 12 bases between them. This TCR came from a woman aged 40 to 50 in good health and CMV-seropositive. The rearrangement joins TRBV19 to TRBJ2-2; D is perhaps TRBD1 (5 bases). Sequences were obtained from PBMCs. DNA of the CDR3: TGTGCCAGTAGTATAACAGGCAGGTTGACCGGGGAGCTGTTTTTT. Residues: CASSITGRLTGELFF.